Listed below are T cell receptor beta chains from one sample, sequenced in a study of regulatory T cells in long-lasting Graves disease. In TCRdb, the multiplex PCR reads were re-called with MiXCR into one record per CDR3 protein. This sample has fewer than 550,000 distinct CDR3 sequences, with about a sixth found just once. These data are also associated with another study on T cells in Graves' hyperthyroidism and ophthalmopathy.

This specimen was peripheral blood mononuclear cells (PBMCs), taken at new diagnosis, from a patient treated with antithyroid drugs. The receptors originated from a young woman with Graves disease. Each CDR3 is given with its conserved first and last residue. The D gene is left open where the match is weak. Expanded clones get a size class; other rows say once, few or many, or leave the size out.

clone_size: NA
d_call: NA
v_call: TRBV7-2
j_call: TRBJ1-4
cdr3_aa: CASSLGQGVEKLFF
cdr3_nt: TGTGCCAGCAGCTTGGGCCAGGGAGTCGAAAAACTGTTTTTT

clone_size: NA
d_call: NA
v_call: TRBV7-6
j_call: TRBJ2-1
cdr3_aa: CASSNPGRSNEQFF
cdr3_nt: TGTGCCAGCAGTAACCCCGGGCGGTCCAATGAGCAGTTCTTC

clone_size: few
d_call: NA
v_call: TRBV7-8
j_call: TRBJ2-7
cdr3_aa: CASSPFVGALCEQYF
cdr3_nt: TGTGCCAGCAGCCCCTTCGTGGGAGCTTTGTGCGAGCAGTACTTC

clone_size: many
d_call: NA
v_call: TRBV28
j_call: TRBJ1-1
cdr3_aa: CASSLSTEAFF
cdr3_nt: TGTGCCAGCAGTTTGTCCACTGAAGCTTTCTTT

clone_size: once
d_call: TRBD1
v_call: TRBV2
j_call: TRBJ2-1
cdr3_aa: CASRTTGGSGNEQFF
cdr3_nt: TGTGCCAGCAGAACTACAGGGGGCTCAGGGAATGAGCAGTTCTTC

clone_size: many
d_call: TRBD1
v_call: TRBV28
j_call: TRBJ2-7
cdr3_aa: CASSFGQGAHYEQYF
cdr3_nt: TGTGCCAGCAGTTTCGGACAGGGGGCTCACTACGAGCAGTACTTC

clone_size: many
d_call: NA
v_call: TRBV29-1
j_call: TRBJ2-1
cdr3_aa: CSVGGASWHTEQFF
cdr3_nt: TGCAGCGTTGGGGGGGCCTCCTGGCATACTGAGCAGTTCTTC

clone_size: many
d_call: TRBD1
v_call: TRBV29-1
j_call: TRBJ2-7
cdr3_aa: CSVAGTGGLFRDF
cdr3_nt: TGCAGCGTTGCAGGGACAGGGGGACTCTTCAGAGACTTC

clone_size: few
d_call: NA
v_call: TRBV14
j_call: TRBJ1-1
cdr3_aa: CASSQVWTTEAFF
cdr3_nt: TGTGCCAGCAGCCAAGTTTGGACCACTGAAGCTTTCTTT

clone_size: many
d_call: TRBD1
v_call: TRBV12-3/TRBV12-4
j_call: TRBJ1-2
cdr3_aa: CASSLVGGQGYGYTF
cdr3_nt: TGTGCCAGCAGTTTAGTAGGGGGACAGGGCTATGGCTACACCTTC

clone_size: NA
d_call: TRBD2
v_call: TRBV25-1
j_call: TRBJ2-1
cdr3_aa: CASSDPIAGSVDEQFF
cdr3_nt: TGTGCCAGCAGTGACCCTATAGCGGGGTCAGTCGATGAGCAGTTCTTC

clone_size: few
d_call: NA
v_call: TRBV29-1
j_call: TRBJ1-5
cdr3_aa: CSVIRGMGQPQHF
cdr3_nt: TGCAGCGTAATCAGGGGTATGGGTCAGCCCCAGCATTTT

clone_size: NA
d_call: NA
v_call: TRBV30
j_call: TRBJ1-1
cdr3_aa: CAWTYTRDLEAFF
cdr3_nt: TGTGCCTGGACATATACTAGGGATCTTGAAGCTTTCTTT

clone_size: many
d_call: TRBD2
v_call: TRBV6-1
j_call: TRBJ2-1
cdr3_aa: CASTLSSGRGYNEQFF
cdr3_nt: TGTGCCAGCACCTTATCTAGCGGGAGGGGCTACAATGAGCAGTTCTTC

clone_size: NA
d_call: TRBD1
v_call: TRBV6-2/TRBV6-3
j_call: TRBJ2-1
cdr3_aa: CASSEGTGYNNEQFF
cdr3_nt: TGTGCCAGCAGTGAAGGGACAGGGTATAACAATGAGCAGTTCTTC

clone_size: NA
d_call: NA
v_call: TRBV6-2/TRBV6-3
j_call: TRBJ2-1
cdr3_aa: CASSYSTDSYNEQFF
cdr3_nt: TGTGCCAGCAGTTACTCGACAGACTCCTACAATGAGCAGTTCTTC

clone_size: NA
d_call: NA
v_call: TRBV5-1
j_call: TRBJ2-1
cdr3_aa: CASSLVWEKSYNEQFF
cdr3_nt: TGCGCCAGCAGCTTGGTGTGGGAGAAATCCTACAATGAGCAGTTCTTC

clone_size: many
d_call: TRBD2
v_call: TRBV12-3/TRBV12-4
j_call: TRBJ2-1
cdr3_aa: CASRPNPGTIKDEQFF
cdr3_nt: TGTGCCAGCAGGCCAAATCCCGGGACTATTAAGGATGAGCAGTTCTTC

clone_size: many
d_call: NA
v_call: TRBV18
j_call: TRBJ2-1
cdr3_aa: CASSPQGDEQFF
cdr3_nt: TGTGCCAGCTCACCACAGGGGGATGAGCAGTTCTTC

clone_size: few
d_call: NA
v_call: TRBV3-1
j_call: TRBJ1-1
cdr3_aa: CASSQGSRLEAFF
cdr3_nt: TGTGCCAGCAGCCAAGGGAGCAGGCTTGAAGCTTTCTTT

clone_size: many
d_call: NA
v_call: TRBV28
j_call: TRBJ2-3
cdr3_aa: CASSPTGIIDTQYF
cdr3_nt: TGTGCCAGCAGTCCGACGGGAATTATAGATACGCAGTATTTT

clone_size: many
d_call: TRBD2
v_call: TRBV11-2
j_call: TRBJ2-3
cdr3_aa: CASSLGVRGSTDTQYF
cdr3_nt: TGTGCCAGCAGCTTAGGGGTTCGCGGGAGTACAGATACGCAGTATTTT

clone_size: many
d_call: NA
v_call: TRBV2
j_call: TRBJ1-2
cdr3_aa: CASTLGLTGYTF
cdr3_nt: TGTGCCAGCACTTTAGGATTAACGGGCTACACCTTC

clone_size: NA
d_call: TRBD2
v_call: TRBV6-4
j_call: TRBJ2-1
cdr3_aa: CASSEKAGGIDNEQFF
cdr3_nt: TGTGCCAGCAGTGAGAAGGCGGGAGGGATAGACAATGAGCAGTTCTTC

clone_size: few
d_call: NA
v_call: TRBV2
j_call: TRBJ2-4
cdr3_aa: CASRSRVLAKNIQYF
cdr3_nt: TGTGCCAGCAGATCTCGGGTCCTCGCCAAAAACATTCAGTACTTC

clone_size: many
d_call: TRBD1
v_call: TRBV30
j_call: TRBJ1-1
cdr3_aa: CAWRPDRVWGTEAFF
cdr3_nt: TGTGCCTGGAGACCAGACAGGGTGTGGGGAACTGAAGCTTTCTTT